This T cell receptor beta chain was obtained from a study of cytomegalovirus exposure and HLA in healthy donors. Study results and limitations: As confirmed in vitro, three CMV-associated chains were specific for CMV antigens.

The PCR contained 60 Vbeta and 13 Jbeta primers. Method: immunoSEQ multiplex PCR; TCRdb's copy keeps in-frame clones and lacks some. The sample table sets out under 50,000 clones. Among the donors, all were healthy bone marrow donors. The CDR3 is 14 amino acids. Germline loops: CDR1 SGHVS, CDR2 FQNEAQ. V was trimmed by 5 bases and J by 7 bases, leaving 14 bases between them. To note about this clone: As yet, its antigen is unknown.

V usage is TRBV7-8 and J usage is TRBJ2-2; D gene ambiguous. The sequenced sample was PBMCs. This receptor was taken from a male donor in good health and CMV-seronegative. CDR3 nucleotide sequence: TGTGCCAGCAGCGCCAATCAAGAGTTCGGGGAGCTGTTTTTT. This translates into CASSANQEFGELFF. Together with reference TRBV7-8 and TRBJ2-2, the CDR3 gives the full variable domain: GAGVSQSPRYKVAKRGQDVALRCDPISGHVSLFWYQQALGQGPEFLTYFQNEAQLDKSGLPSDRFFAERPEGSVSTLKIQRTQQEDSAVYLCASSANQEFGELFFGEGSRLTVL.